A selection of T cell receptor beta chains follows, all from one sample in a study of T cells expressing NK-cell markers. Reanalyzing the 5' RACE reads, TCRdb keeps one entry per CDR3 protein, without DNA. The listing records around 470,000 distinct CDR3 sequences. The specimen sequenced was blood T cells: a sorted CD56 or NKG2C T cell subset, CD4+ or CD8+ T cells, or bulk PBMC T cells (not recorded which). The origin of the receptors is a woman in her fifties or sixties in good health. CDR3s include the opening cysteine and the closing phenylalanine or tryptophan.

CDR3 protein: CASSQVGGEDGYTF
J gene: TRBJ1-2
V gene: TRBV14

CDR3 protein: CSASLSVAKNIQYF
J gene: TRBJ2-4
V gene: TRBV20-1

CDR3 protein: CSALAPDTQYF
J gene: TRBJ2-3
V gene: TRBV20-1

CDR3 protein: CASRRTSGRYEQFF
J gene: TRBJ2-1
V gene: TRBV12-3/TRBV12-4

CDR3 protein: CATSDLRREQFF
J gene: TRBJ2-1
V gene: TRBV24-1

CDR3 protein: CSVALGGRVNEQFF
J gene: TRBJ2-1
V gene: TRBV29-1

CDR3 protein: CASSHGGNTEAFF
J gene: TRBJ1-1
V gene: TRBV27

CDR3 protein: CASSLNGQPANYGYTF
J gene: TRBJ1-2
V gene: TRBV5-1

CDR3 protein: CASSLRQGRSGELFF
J gene: TRBJ2-2
V gene: TRBV5-1

CDR3 protein: CASTERVGEAFF
J gene: TRBJ1-1
V gene: TRBV24-1

CDR3 protein: CASSVTSGRVNEQFF
J gene: TRBJ2-1
V gene: TRBV5-1

CDR3 protein: CASSPRIGKGNTIYF
J gene: TRBJ1-3
V gene: TRBV5-1

CDR3 protein: CASSLLGPNTEAFF
J gene: TRBJ1-1
V gene: TRBV27

CDR3 protein: CASRWTTGSYNEQFF
J gene: TRBJ2-1
V gene: TRBV10-2

CDR3 protein: CAISSSTNQPQHF
J gene: TRBJ1-5
V gene: TRBV10-3

CDR3 protein: CAISGPDRGRNQPQHF
J gene: TRBJ1-5
V gene: TRBV10-3

CDR3 protein: CSALNSGPVNEQFF
J gene: TRBJ2-1
V gene: TRBV20-1

CDR3 protein: CASSREDGGSQPQHF
J gene: TRBJ1-5
V gene: TRBV18